These T cell receptor beta chains were read from a single sample in a study of OX40 agonist ivuxolimab in advanced cancers. Only in-frame clones appear in the TCRdb table, and some are missing; sequencing was by immunoSEQ multiplex PCR. The sample contains 56,000 or so clones, roughly 85% of which appear only once. The sequenced sample was CD4+ or CD8+ T cells sorted from blood, obtained in a trial of the OX40 agonist ivuxolimab. Source of these receptors: an adult with an advanced solid tumor such as melanoma, head and neck, liver or kidney cancer. CDR3s include the opening cysteine and the closing phenylalanine or tryptophan.

j_gene | v_gene | CDR3aa
TRBJ1-1 | TRBV19 | CASRKGGTEAFF
TRBJ2-2 | TRBV23-1 | CASSQFCYGVNFCGTGELFF
TRBJ2-1 | TRBV7-6 | CASSPRMGSSYNEQFF
TRBJ2-5 | TRBV5-1 | CASSLRGLQETQYF
TRBJ1-6 | TRBV5-4 | CASSDRQADNSPLHF
TRBJ1-2 | TRBV7-2 | CASSRGQGASGGYTF
TRBJ1-1 | TRBV5-5 | CASSLAGDTEAFF
TRBJ2-1 | TRBV5-4 | CASSSDRLTYNEQFF
TRBJ2-1 | TRBV5-4 | CASSPPRSGGAYNEQFF
TRBJ1-4 | TRBV19 | CASTLWGTEKLFF
TRBJ2-2 | TRBV5-1 | CASSLDSGYTGELFF
TRBJ1-1 | TRBV28 | CASLRGGSYTEAFF
TRBJ1-1 | TRBV7-2 | CASSLDVTDGNLAFF
TRBJ1-5 | TRBV19 | CATTIATGGNQPQHF
TRBJ2-1 | TRBV20-1 | CSASTGPGQFF
TRBJ1-2 | TRBV27 | CASSFRGGEDGYTF
TRBJ2-3 | TRBV28 | CASRVGGGSTDTQYF
TRBJ2-7 | TRBV6-1 | CASSETPPTVYEQYF
TRBJ2-1 | TRBV7-3 | CASSLTGEGQTNEQFF
TRBJ2-7 | TRBV18 | CASSPLGGGQDEQYF
TRBJ2-1 | TRBV30 | CAWGGGQGYNEQFF
TRBJ2-6 | TRBV7-8 | CASSFQRLSSGANVLTF
TRBJ2-7 | TRBV6-6 | CASSSATGWEQYF
TRBJ1-1 | TRBV11-2 | CASSLKRNTEAFF
TRBJ1-3 | TRBV6-5 | CASSYGTGGGNTIYF
TRBJ2-2 | TRBV6-1 | CASSPATATGELFF
TRBJ1-1 | TRBV6-5 | CASQDHPNTEAFF
TRBJ2-5 | TRBV19 | CASSEGHEQETQYF
TRBJ2-2 | TRBV7-3 | CASSRTSSSTGELFF
TRBJ2-3 | TRBV28 | CASRTSGALDTQYF
TRBJ2-1 | TRBV7-6 | CASSLNGGLSYNEQFF
TRBJ1-2 | TRBV7-2 | CASSKAEGNFGYTF
TRBJ2-3 | TRBV4-1 | CASSQEYTDTQYF
TRBJ1-3 | TRBV7-2 | CASSPHRSAGNTIYF
TRBJ1-1 | TRBV18 | CASSPPGQYTEAFF
TRBJ1-6 | TRBV6-5 | CASSQDRDVRALHF
TRBJ1-5 | TRBV4-3 | CASSQDSDHPTAQHF
TRBJ2-2 | TRBV19 | CASEGTVNTGELFF
TRBJ1-6 | TRBV6-6 | CASGRTGYNSPLHF
TRBJ2-5 | TRBV2 | CAGSTGRSKTQYF
TRBJ2-1 | TRBV6-6 | CASLWQGAPNEQFF
TRBJ1-5 | TRBV19 | CASSIQGFTQHF
TRBJ1-2 | TRBV6-5 | CASSYSAPLGFSITF
TRBJ2-1 | TRBV5-5 | CASSSSGTGVNEQFF
TRBJ2-6 | TRBV11-3 | CASSLRLGSGANVLTF
TRBJ2-1 | TRBV9 | CASSKGGLAYNEQFF
TRBJ1-1 | TRBV19 | CASMSNTGAGIVRGTEAFF
TRBJ2-5 | TRBV5-4 | CASSPRTSQETQYF
TRBJ2-3 | TRBV25-1 | CASSESRGERADTQYF
TRBJ1-3 | TRBV7-2 | CASSLRTGQGNTIYF
TRBJ1-2 | TRBV25-1 | CASSAGTGGNKDYGYTF
TRBJ1-5 | TRBV7-7 | CASSLDRNQPQHF
TRBJ1-2 | TRBV4-1 | CASSQFGGATGGYGYTF